These 25 T cell receptor beta chains came from one sample sequenced in a study of cytomegalovirus exposure and HLA in healthy donors. Vbeta (60) and Jbeta (13) primers were used in the PCR. The assay was immunoSEQ multiplex PCR, and TCRdb's table has in-frame clones only and misses some. The data contain 60,000 to 70,000 clones, around 68% of them seen just once; the ten biggest clones take up approximately 11%. The sequenced sample consisted of PBMCs. The receptors here all came from a woman aged 25 to 39 in good health and CMV-seronegative.

The rearrangement joins TRBV6-4 to TRBJ1-6, with 10 bases lining up with TRBD1. The trim removed 0 bases at V and 7 bases at J, leaving 3 bases unmatched. Germline CDR1 reads MRHNA; CDR2 reads SNTAGT. The CDR3 has 16 amino acids. The CDR3 DNA sequence: TGTGCCAGCAGTGACTCGCCGGGACAGGGGAATTCACCCCTCCACTTT. It is translated as CASSDSPGQGNSPLHF.

This chain uses TRBV6-6 with TRBJ2-7; 7 bases agree with TRBD2. The CDR3 extends over 12 amino acids. V lost 6 bases, J lost 4 bases, and 3 bases stayed unmatched. Per germline, CDR1 MNHNY and CDR2 SVGAGI (reference sequence). The CDR3 spells CASSNGGYEQYF. Written as DNA, the CDR3 is TGTGCCAGCAGCAACGGGGGGTACGAGCAGTACTTC.

The CDR3 sequence: CASSPGVTGAENIQYF. DNA for the CDR3: TGTGCCAGCAGCCCCGGGGTGACAGGGGCAGAGAACATTCAGTACTTC. The chain recombines TRBV6-4 with TRBJ2-4; 8 nucleotides agree with TRBD1. V lost 6 bases and J lost 7; bases outside the gene matches: 14. Germline lookup yields CDR1 MRHNA and CDR2 SNTAGT. This CDR3 is 16 amino acids long.

This chain uses TRBV7-3 with TRBJ2-1; the D gene is possibly TRBD2 (5 bases). CDR1 and CDR2 (germline): SGHTA, FQGTGA. V dropped 5 bases and J dropped 0 bases, with 8 bases sitting between them. This CDR3 comprises 14 residues. The CDR3 is CASSLAGSYNEQFF. The CDR3 nucleotides read TGTGCCAGCAGCCTGGCGGGCTCCTACAATGAGCAGTTCTTC.

V and J are TRBV10-1 and TRBJ2-1; 9 bases align to TRBD1. Trimming at V came to 4 bases and at J to 9 bases, leaving 4 bases not matched to a gene. The germline CDR1 and CDR2 sequences are WNHNN and SYGVQD (reference sequence). The CDR3 is made up of 13 amino acids. CDR3 protein: CASSGTGGGEQFF. CDR3 DNA: TGCGCCAGCAGTGGAACAGGGGGCGGTGAGCAGTTCTTC.

The chain uses TRBV5-6 and TRBJ2-3; D unclear. The CDR3 length is 12 residues. V gave up 0 bases and J gave up 7 bases, with 6 bases separating them. Germline values: CDR1 SGHDT, CDR2 YYEEEE. The CDR3 loop reads CASSLGQNTQYF. The CDR3 nucleotides are TGTGCCAGCAGCTTGGGCCAGAATACGCAGTATTTT.

The gene calls are TRBV5-4 and TRBJ1-2, with 7 bases lining up with TRBD1. With 5 bases clipped from V and 0 bases from J, the junction kept 10 bases outside the gene matches. The CDR3 totals 16 residues. The germline CDR1 and CDR2 sequences are SGHNT and YYREEE (reference sequence). The CDR3 is CASRFRSGQPNYGYTF. CDR3 DNA sequence: TGTGCCAGCAGGTTTCGATCGGGACAGCCTAACTATGGCTACACCTTC.

This chain links TRBV25-1 with TRBJ1-4, with D perhaps TRBD1 (6 bases). Germline lookup yields CDR1 MGHDK and CDR2 SYGVNS. The CDR3 length is 17 residues. V gave up 1 base and J gave up 7 bases, with 19 bases separating them. This CDR3 reads CASSELLRTERSEKLFF. As DNA, the CDR3 is TGTGCCAGCAGTGAATTGCTGAGGACAGAACGCAGTGAAAAACTGTTTTTT. Full variable domain (remainder filled in from reference TRBV25-1 and TRBJ1-4): EADIYQTPRYLVIGTGKKITLECSQTMGHDKMYWYQQDPGMELHLIHYSYGVNSTEKGDLSSESTVSRIRTEHFPLTLESARPSHTSQYLCASSELLRTERSEKLFFGSGTQLSVL.

The chain uses TRBV21-1 and TRBJ1-1. TRBV21-1 represents a pseudogene. This CDR3 contains 16 residues. Here the CDR3 reads CASTRCGTPTNTEAFF. DNA for the CDR3: TGTGCCAGCACCCGATGTGGTACTCCTACGAACACTGAAGCTTTCTTT.

DNA of the CDR3: TGTGCCAGCTCACCACCGACGGGGGGGAGCTCCTACGAGCAGTACTTC. This codes for CASSPPTGGSSYEQYF. The chain combines TRBV18 with TRBJ2-7, with 8 bases matching TRBD2. This CDR3 has 16 amino acids. After removal of 0 bases from V and 0 bases from J, the junction contained 4 bases not matched to a gene. Per germline, CDR1 KGHSH and CDR2 LQKENI.

This sequence joins TRBV13 and TRBJ2-7; unclear D gene. The germline V and J ends were trimmed by 5 bases and 2 bases, with 7 bases remaining between them. The CDR3 consists of 12 residues. CDR1 is PRHDT and CDR2 is FYEKMQ in the germline V gene (reference sequence). The CDR3 DNA reads as TGTGCCAGCAGCCCAAGCCCCTACGAGCAGTACTTC. The encoded protein is CASSPSPYEQYF.

The chain is built from TRBV5-4 and TRBJ2-4; TRBD1 aligns across 8 bases. Germline CDR1 and CDR2: SGHNT and YYREEE (reference sequence). J lost 5 bases, V lost 4 bases, and 5 bases had no gene match. This CDR3 contains 14 residues. Written as DNA, the CDR3 is TGTGCCAGCAGCCCAGACAGGGGCCAAAACATTCAGTACTTC. Translating gives CASSPDRGQNIQYF.

The chain uses TRBV5-1 and TRBJ1-2; D unresolved. This CDR3 spans 12 amino acids. V shed 0 bases and J shed 7 bases, with 7 bases lying between them. CDR1 SGHRS and CDR2 YFSETQ come from the germline V gene. The CDR3, as DNA: TGCGCCAGCAGCTTGGGGTCGGGTGGCTACACCTTC. Its protein is CASSLGSGGYTF. The entire variable domain, with the rest obtained from reference TRBV5-1 and TRBJ1-2, is as follows: KAGVTQTPRYLIKTRGQQVTLSCSPISGHRSVSWYQQTPGQGLQFLFEYFSETQRNKGNFPGRFSGRQFSNSRSEMNVSTLELGDSALYLCASSLGSGGYTFGSGTRLTVV.

The chain is built from TRBV6-5 and TRBJ1-1, with unresolved D. Germline V gene data show CDR1 as MNHEY and CDR2 as SVGAGI. V was shortened by 2 bases and J by 6 bases, with 13 bases between the two germline ends. This CDR3 contains 14 residues. This CDR3 reads CASSYAGRRAEAFF. CDR3 bases: TGTGCCAGCAGTTACGCGGGCAGGAGGGCTGAAGCTTTCTTT.

The rearrangement links TRBV5-6 to TRBJ1-1; D perhaps matches TRBD1 (6 bases). CDR3 length equals 17 residues. The V end lost 2 bases, the J end lost 1 base, and 18 bases lay between the germline ends. The germline V gene encodes CDR1 SGHDT and CDR2 YYEEEE. CDR3 coding DNA: TGTGCCAGCAGCTTTTTACTAGAGGGGGTTGGGAACACTGAAGCTTTCTTT. This gives the protein CASSFLLEGVGNTEAFF.

The V call is TRBV10-3, the J call TRBJ1-2, with D possibly being TRBD1 (5 bases). Trimming cost V 2 bases and J 3 bases, with 16 bases left between them. In germline, CDR1 is ENHRY, CDR2 SYGVKD. This CDR3 region has 16 residues. The CDR3 spells CAISEPTSGPHYGYTF. The CDR3 DNA reads TGTGCCATCAGTGAGCCAACTTCAGGGCCTCACTATGGCTACACCTTC.

This clone was seen a single time. The chain couples TRBV6-5 to TRBJ1-1; D remains ambiguous. Trimming shortened V by 7 bases and J by 5 bases, and 14 bases separated the two germline ends. The CDR3 has 13 amino acids. The germline V gene encodes CDR1 MNHEY and CDR2 SVGAGI. The CDR3 DNA reads as TGTGCCAGCATGAGGAGGTTCAGTACTGAAGCTTTCTTT. Encoded protein: CASMRRFSTEAFF.

About this clone itself: The conserved final phenylalanine or tryptophan is absent from the CDR3, which likely points to a read error. V gene TRBV14 combines with J gene TRBJ1-1; D uncertain. This CDR3 spans 14 amino acids. Trimming cost V 6 bases and J 0 bases, with 11 bases left between them. Germline V gene data show CDR1 as SGHDN and CDR2 as FVKESK. CDR3 sequence (DNA): TGTGCCAGCAGACGACCGGGAATGAACACTGAAGCTTTCGTT. Protein sequence: CASRRPGMNTEAFV.

A note on this clone: The missing conserved phenylalanine or tryptophan at the end of this CDR3 makes a read error likely. The rearrangement joins TRBV6-1 to TRBJ2-3, with 11 bases lining up with TRBD2. CDR3 length: 16 amino acids. Germline V CDR1 and CDR2: MNHNS, SASEGT. The junction had 5 bases not matched to a gene; V was cut back by 2 bases and J by 4 bases. Here the CDR3 DNA reads TGTGCCAGCAGTGAAACTAGCGGGGGAGGAGCAGATACGCAGTATGTT. Translation: CASSETSGGGADTQYV.

The V and J genes are TRBV27 and TRBJ2-1; D might be TRBD2 (6 bases). CDR3 length: 14 residues. The germline CDR1 and CDR2 sequences are MNHEY and SMNVEV (reference sequence). Deletions cut 1 base from V and 7 bases from J, with 11 bases between. The CDR3 nucleotides read TGTGCCAGCAGTTTATTGCCACGGGGGAATGAGCAGTTCTTC. This codes for CASSLLPRGNEQFF.

The chain joins TRBV10-3 to TRBJ2-2, with 8 positions matching TRBD1. J gave up 0 bases and V 2 bases, and 11 bases lay outside the gene matches. Germline assignment: CDR1 ENHRY and CDR2 SYGVKD. This CDR3 region has 19 residues. The CDR3 region is CAISEERDRLLSNTGELFF. The CDR3 DNA reads TGTGCCATCAGTGAGGAAAGGGACAGGCTACTTTCGAACACCGGGGAGCTGTTTTTT.

This rearrangement joins TRBV6-1 to TRBJ2-2, with D possibly matching TRBD1 (5 bases). CDR3 size: 14 residues. Germline V CDR1 and CDR2: MNHNS, SASEGT. Trimming stripped 8 bases from V and 1 base from J, with 11 bases between. The CDR3 nucleotides read TGTGCCAGCGGTACAGGATTGAACACCGGGGAGCTGTTTTTT. Encoded protein: CASGTGLNTGELFF.

The chain uses TRBV7-7 and TRBJ2-5, with a tentative D call TRBD2 (6 bases). The CDR3 runs 17 residues. Germline CDR1 and CDR2: SSHAT and FNYEAQ (reference sequence). Trimming took 4 bases from V and 4 from J, leaving 22 bases between them. CDR3 sequence reads: CASSSVPNGVGGETQYF. Written as DNA, the CDR3 is TGTGCCAGCAGCTCTGTCCCCAATGGTGTCGGGGGAGAGACCCAGTACTTC. The entire variable domain, with the rest obtained from reference TRBV7-7 and TRBJ2-5, is as follows: GAGVSQSPRYKVTKRGQDVTLRCDPISSHATLYWYQQALGQGPEFLTYFNYEAQPDKSGLPSDRFSAERPEGSISTLTIQRTEQRDSAMYRCASSSVPNGVGGETQYFGPGTRLLVL.

This chain uses TRBV6-5 with TRBJ2-7, with D maybe TRBD1 (6 bases). Between the trimmed V and J ends, which lost 5 bases and 0 bases, there was a span of 11 bases. Germline V gene sequence: CDR1 MNHEY, CDR2 SVGAGI. The CDR3 is 14 residues long. Here the CDR3 DNA reads TGTGCCAGCAGTCAAGACAGGAGCTCCTACGAGCAGTACTTC. Translating gives CASSQDRSSYEQYF.

The J gene is TRBJ1-1, the V gene TRBV6-5; D perhaps matches TRBD1 (5 bases). Germline V gene data show CDR1 as MNHEY and CDR2 as SVGAGI. Trimming left V 5 bases short and J 7 bases short, with 8 bases between. The CDR3 runs 11 residues. The CDR3 is CASSRDFEAFF. The CDR3 bases are TGTGCCAGCAGTCGGGACTTTGAAGCTTTCTTT.